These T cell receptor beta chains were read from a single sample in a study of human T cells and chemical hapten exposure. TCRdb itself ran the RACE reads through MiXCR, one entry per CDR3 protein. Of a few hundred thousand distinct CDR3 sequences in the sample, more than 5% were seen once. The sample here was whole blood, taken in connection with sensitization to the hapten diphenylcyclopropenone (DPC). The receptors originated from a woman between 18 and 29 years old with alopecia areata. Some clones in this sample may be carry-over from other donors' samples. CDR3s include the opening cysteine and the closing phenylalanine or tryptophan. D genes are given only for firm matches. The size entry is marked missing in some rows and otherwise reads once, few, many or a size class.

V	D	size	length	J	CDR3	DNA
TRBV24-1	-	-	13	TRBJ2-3	CATSVGPTDTQYF	TGTGCCACCAGTGTGGGGCCCACAGATACGCAGTATTTT
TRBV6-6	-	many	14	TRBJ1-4	CASRYRSKDEKLFF	TGTGCCAGCAGGTACAGGTCCAAGGATGAAAAACTGTTTTTT
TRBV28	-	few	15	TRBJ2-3	CASSLSDGDTDTQYF	TGTGCCAGCAGTTTAAGCGACGGAGACACAGATACGCAGTATTTT
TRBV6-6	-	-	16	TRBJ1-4	CASSYGKTDFNEKLFF	TGTGCCAGCAGTTACGGGAAGACAGACTTCAATGAAAAACTGTTTTTT
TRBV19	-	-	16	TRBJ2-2	CASSTRRGPGSGELFF	TGTGCCAGTAGTACCAGGCGCGGTCCAGGCTCCGGGGAGCTGTTTTTT
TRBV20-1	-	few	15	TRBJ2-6	CSARDPGSGANVLTF	TGCAGTGCTAGGGATCCAGGGTCTGGGGCCAACGTCCTGACTTTC
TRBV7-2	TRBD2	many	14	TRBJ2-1	CASSSGLAGEEQFF	TGTGCCAGCAGCTCGGGACTAGCGGGGGAAGAGCAGTTCTTC
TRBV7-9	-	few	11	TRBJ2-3	CASSLGRTQYF	TGTGCCAGCAGCCTTGGTCGAACGCAGTATTTT
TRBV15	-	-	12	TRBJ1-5	CATSREKQPQHF	TGTGCCACCAGCAGAGAAAAGCAGCCCCAGCATTTT
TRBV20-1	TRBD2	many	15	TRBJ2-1	CSAGVAAGGNNEQFF	TGCAGTGCGGGAGTGGCAGCGGGGGGCAACAATGAGCAGTTCTTC
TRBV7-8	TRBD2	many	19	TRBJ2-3	CASSFDGTSGGLTTDTQYF	TGTGCCAGCAGCTTCGACGGGACTAGCGGGGGGCTTACTACAGATACGCAGTATTTT
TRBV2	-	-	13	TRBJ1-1	CASSGSMNTEAFF	TGTGCCAGCAGTGGGTCCATGAACACTGAAGCTTTCTTT
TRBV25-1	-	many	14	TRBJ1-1	CASSDLQGGTEAFF	TGTGCCAGCAGTGATTTGCAGGGAGGAACTGAAGCTTTCTTT
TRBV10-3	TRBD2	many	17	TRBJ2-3	CAISGNSGGAGTDTQYF	TGTGCCATCAGTGGAAATAGCGGGGGGGCGGGCACAGATACGCAGTATTTT
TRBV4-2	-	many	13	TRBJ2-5	CASSREFAETQYF	TGTGCCAGCAGCCGTGAATTCGCCGAGACCCAGTACTTC
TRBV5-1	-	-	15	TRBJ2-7	CASSSPTDYTYEQYF	TGCGCCAGCAGCTCTCCTACCGACTATACCTACGAGCAGTACTTC
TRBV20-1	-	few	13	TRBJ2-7	CSARRGGPYEQYF	TGCAGTGCCCGAAGAGGGGGACCCTACGAGCAGTACTTC
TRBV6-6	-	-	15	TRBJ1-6	CASSSQGGGNSPLHF	TGTGCCAGCAGTTCTCAGGGTGGGGGGAATTCACCCCTCCACTTT
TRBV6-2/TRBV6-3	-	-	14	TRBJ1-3	CASSPEVTGNTIYF	TGTGCCAGCAGCCCCGAGGTGACGGGAAACACCATATATTTT
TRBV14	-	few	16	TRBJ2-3	CASSLGARVVGDTQYF	TGTGCCAGCAGCCTAGGAGCCCGGGTAGTAGGGGATACGCAGTATTTT
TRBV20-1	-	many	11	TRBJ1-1	CSARDGFGAFF	TGCAGTGCTAGAGATGGATTCGGGGCTTTCTTT
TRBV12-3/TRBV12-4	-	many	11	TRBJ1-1	CASMRNTEAFF	TGTGCCAGCATGAGGAACACTGAAGCTTTCTTT
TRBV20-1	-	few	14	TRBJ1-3	CSARGSGSGNTIYF	TGCAGTGCTAGAGGTTCGGGGTCTGGAAACACCATATATTTT
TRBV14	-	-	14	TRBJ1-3	CASSQLASGNTIYF	TGTGCCAGCAGCCAGCTCGCCTCTGGAAACACCATATATTTT
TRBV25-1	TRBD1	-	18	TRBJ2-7	CASSGYYRDREDPYEQYF	TGTGCCAGCAGTGGCTACTACCGGGACAGGGAAGACCCCTACGAGCAGTACTTC